The present TCR beta chain was sequenced within a study of blood T cell repertoires in COVID-19. V lost 5 bases and J lost 8, with 29 bases in between. The CDR3 contains 18 residues. Germline-derived CDR1 and CDR2 are MNHEY and SMNVEV (reference sequence). Only in-frame clones appear in the TCRdb table, and some are missing; sequencing was by immunoSEQ multiplex PCR. The sample includes 150,000 to 200,000 clones, 89% of them seen just once. The chain carries TRBV27 and TRBJ2-3; TRBD2 might be the D (6 bases). The receptor comes from a woman under 30 who had recovered from COVID-19. What was sequenced was PBMCs or T cells enriched from blood (not recorded which). The DNA for the CDR3 is TGTGCCAGCAGTCCATCTCCCCCGGGCCTAGCGAGATGGGGTACGCAGTATTTT. This translates into CASSPSPPGLARWGTQYF.